This record concerns one TCR beta chain sequence. This clonotype was observed at least ten times. No antigen is known for it. Per-nucleotide qualities are absent, and no much larger clonotype sits a single base away. The sample belongs to a study of blood T cells in healthy people across ages (dated by TCRdb to about 2015). About the investigation overall: In model experiments, template switching captured roughly one uniquely barcoded TCR beta cDNA molecule for every two T cells. Age-related changes in TCR beta repertoire diversity were measured in the study by deep sequencing normalized with unique cDNA molecular identifiers. The donors were divided into four age groups: young (average 16 years), middle-aged (roughly 40), aged (under 70) and long-lived (roughly 86). To avoid experimental bias, donors of different ages were spread randomly across the sequencing lanes. For two donors (one aged 18 to 29 and one aged 80 or older), the study analyzed two additional independent replicas of 1 million unique cDNA reads from the same blood draw.

The CDR3 runs 16 amino acids, cysteine and phenylalanine included. The DNA shown is the 48-base CDR3, in frame from base 1. Trimming removed 5 bases from V and 1 base from J; the gene matches leave 6 bases unexplained. Reading the germline V gene gives CDR1 SGHTA and CDR2 FQGTGA. Donors were about 36 systemically healthy Caucasian individuals from Russia aged roughly 6 to 100 years. Each donor gave about 9.2 milliliters of peripheral blood, drawn into EDTA-treated Vacutainer tubes. Ficoll-Paque density-gradient centrifugation was used to isolate PBMCs, with at least 6.5 million per sample. Total RNA, at least 6 micrograms per sample, was extracted from PBMCs with Trizol reagent. The percentages of naive CD45RAhigh/CD27high T cells were determined by flow cytometry on a PBMC aliquot from every donor. The library was obtained by 5' RACE. Sequencing used an Illumina HiSeq 2500. The second PCR ran for about 6 to 12 cycles and used a J-beta primer mix along with a sample-barcoded 5' primer. A unique molecular identifier was introduced onto each TCR beta cDNA molecule by a template-switch 5' adaptor carrying 12 random nucleotides. Each sample yielded at least 3 million CDR3-containing paired-end reads. First-strand cDNA synthesis was performed from all RNA using the Mint cDNA synthesis kit, with priming by a TRBC-specific oligonucleotide. All cDNA was treated with uracil-DNA glycosylase and then went through a first 18-cycle PCR with the universal primers M1SS and BC2_uni_R. In the paper's pipeline: Normalization of each sample was performed by random selection of 1 million high-quality reads, each carrying a distinct molecular identifier. Reads with shared molecular identifiers were discarded instead of being binned into consensus sequences. CDR3 identification, clonotype clustering and error correction used MiTCR with a Q25 quality threshold and the strictest error-elimination algorithm. A nonparametric unseen species model with Euler transformation was used to estimate a lower bound on total TCR beta diversity. TCRdb reran the public reads through fastp at Q25 and MiXCR, keeping productive beta chains. Entries are consolidated by CDR3 protein sequence, retaining the most common genes and DNA. V and J calls and clone size were set by TCRdb, not the authors. The sample table lists 1.5 million to 2 million distinct CDR3 sequences, 28% of them with a count of one. Roughly 8% of the sample is taken by the ten largest.

What the work shows at the level of the full study, not this receptor alone: Estimates of total diversity from one million sequenced T cells were regarded as lower bounds and underestimates. The percentage of naive T cells measured by flow cytometry correlated strongly with observed TCR beta diversity. Observed TCR beta diversity per million T cells fell roughly linearly with age, and a significant reduction was already apparent by age approximately 41. The long-lived group showed more naive CD4+ T cells, fewer expanded clones and increased TCR diversity than the aged group, suggesting age selection. Bulk unsorted PBMC profiling prevented conclusive comparison of naive and antigen-experienced compartments. The CMV infection status of donors was not known, potentially confounding age-related changes in expanded clonotypes.

What was sequenced was blood. The receptor chain draws on TRBV7-3 and TRBJ2-5, with 11 bases in between that match TRBD2. This clonotype was sampled from a woman aged 25 to 39 in good health. The DNA reads TGTGCCAGCAGCCAAATGACTAGCGGGGTCCAAGAGACCCAGTACTTC. Its translation reads: CASSQMTSGVQETQYF.